This T cell receptor beta chain comes out of a study of cytomegalovirus exposure and HLA in healthy donors (dated 2017 in TCRdb). About the full investigation: An earlier analysis of around 600 of the donors reported about 250 Gb of sequence data and around 110 million unique TCR beta sequences from some 180 million T cells. Around 320 gigabases of sequencing data and approximately 84 million unique TCR sequences were included in an early release covering about 600 HLA-typed donors. The genetic ancestry cluster associated with self-reported Caucasian donors included roughly four fifths of the 398 genotyped donors. The study aimed to test whether cataloging public T cell receptors could reveal signatures of past pathogen exposure. Using immunosequencing, the study profiled T cell repertoires from about 610 subjects and related those repertoires to cytomegalovirus serostatus. Besides the first cohort of around 670 subjects, a separate validation cohort made up of over 100 different subjects was used. To predict cytomegalovirus infection status, the study brought together high-throughput TCR immunosequencing, statistical association of individual TCRs with disease status, and machine learning. To study patterns of TCR occurrence, a later analysis re-analyzed previously published TCR beta repertoires from more than 550 donors and added high-resolution HLA genotyping. Rather than using new phenotypic data, the later analysis identified candidate immune exposures from TCR beta sequences and from how often those sequences occurred across donors. An earlier analysis of fewer than 700 of the donors applied high-throughput TCR beta sequencing to assess whether each TCR beta V gene segment acted as functional or pseudogenic. Alongside the repertoire data, information on donor age, sex, ethnicity and CMV serostatus was compiled. Genome-wide SNP genotypes for about 65% of the 666 donors were used in a later genetic analysis, which treated that subset as a discovery cohort. All discovery cohort repertoires had been generated using a single sequencing platform. Both class I and class II loci were covered by HLA typing, at four-digit resolution. Typing coverage varied by locus: roughly 620-640 donors for A, B, C, DRB1 and DQB1; roughly 500 for DQA1; more than 600 for DPA1; about 450 for DPB1. Roughly 5 DR-DQ haplotypes were handled as single units for association and clustering, since linkage in the cohort was strong. Among 300 to 450 genotyped donors of the cohort, an average of approximately 240,000 unique TCR beta nucleotide sequences were sequenced per donor, around a sixth of them non-productive. Overall study results and their limits: Linkage disequilibrium might explain the correlated functional status among segregating V segments, but an unknown experimental factor could not be ruled out. Across donors, most TCR sequences were observed very rarely, whereas some public TCRs were present in many individuals. Some IMGT-functional V segments, including TRBV6-2 and TRBV6-3, could not be distinguished by the 87-base-pair reads and were therefore excluded. A few of the identified cytomegalovirus-associated TCR beta chains were confirmed in vitro to be specific for cytomegalovirus antigens. HLA typing was unavailable for some donors at each locus, so association tests used only the typed subset. The classifier was reported to diagnose cytomegalovirus status with high specificity and sensitivity in both the original and validation cohorts. The study listed 164 TCR beta chains as associated with cytomegalovirus. Assigning TCR associations to individual alleles was difficult when HLA alleles, especially DR and DQ, strongly co-occurred. A further reported finding was that TCR beta sequences accurately predicted the HLA-A and HLA-B alleles for most subjects in the first cohort. A later analysis found that most CMV-associated TCR beta chains appeared HLA-restricted, with HLA associations seemingly driven largely by CMV exposure. The only immune exposure information available for the cohort was CMV serostatus. A later analysis found that TCR association rates varied across HLA loci, with DRB1 alleles showing the most associated TCRs and HLA-C alleles the fewest. Compared with the approximately 600-donor mean, donors in an Asian-associated ancestry cluster had fewer N-insertions in productive TCRs, according to a later genetic analysis. An association between a missense DCLRE1C variant and V-gene and J-gene trimming of TCR beta chains was found in a later genetic analysis and replicated in an independent cohort. Specific HLA alleles were associated with 15,000 to 20,000 TCR beta sequences at a false discovery rate of 0.05 in a later analysis. It was suggested by the authors that the approach could potentially be generalized to other disease states and immunological phenotypes. Roughly uniform sequencing depth across donors was assumed in presence/absence analyses, although this assumption may not hold. This cohort had only TCR beta chains sequenced, and the lack of alpha or paired-chain data limited which features could be detected. The earlier analysis of a few hundred of the donors excluded approximately 15 rarely observed V segments, including chromosome 9 orphons, because counts were too low. A cluster of highly shared sequence variants was judged likely to represent a technical artifact of the sequencing pipeline. A later analysis found that HLA-associated TCR beta chains were more clonally expanded and had lower generation probabilities than equally common non-associated chains. Broadly in line with IMGT annotations, most TCR beta V segments showed up in productive rearrangements about 87% or about 30% of the time in an earlier analysis of roughly 590 of the donors. A later analysis reported that several top co-occurrence clusters appeared linked to parvovirus B19, influenza, CMV and Epstein-Barr virus.

The protocol used for the library was the immunoSEQ multiplex PCR assay. For the multiplex PCR, a mixture combining 60 forward primers for TCR Vbeta segments and 13 reverse primers for TCR Jbeta segments was used. The CDR3 region of rearranged TCR beta genes was amplified from genomic DNA with a multiplex PCR assay. On the Illumina HiSeq System, the amplified TCR beta libraries were sequenced as 87-base-pair reads. Per the source publication's procedure: In a later analysis, some 80 million unique TCR beta chains were counted across the roughly 670 repertoires, and around 10 million of these chains were shared by at least two donors. A nearest-neighbor algorithm error-corrected the raw reads and collapsed the reads into unique sequences, merging closely related sequences to remove PCR and sequencing errors. Alignment of CDR3 sequences to IMGT reference sequences was used to assign V, D and J gene segments. For a sequence to be retained, a match of at least six nucleotides to both a V gene segment and a J gene segment was required. Rearrangements were classified as productive when the CDR3 lacked stop codons and remained in frame with V and J, and all other rearrangements were classified as non-productive. Following IMGT convention, CDR3 was defined as the stretch from the second conserved V-encoded cysteine up to the conserved J-encoded phenylalanine. Sequences without an unambiguous match to a single V gene segment were excluded from the earlier analysis of a few hundred of the donors. In an earlier analysis of some 590 of the donors, V segments were called functional above 56.7% productive rearrangements and were called segregating when the between-donor standard deviation exceeded 5%. A statistical classification framework was built to diagnose cytomegalovirus status from the catalog of TCR beta chain sequences. In a later analysis, TCR nucleotide sequences were compared against IMGT/GENE-DB human TR gene sequences so that V and J genes could be assigned. In a later analysis, CDR3 sequences and most-parsimonious VDJ recombination scenarios were assigned using the TCRdist pipeline. In a later analysis, each TCR beta chain was defined by its CDR3 amino acid sequence together with its V-gene family, and reads without a unique V-gene family were excluded. As a way to deal with suspected cross-contamination and a sequencing artifact, a later analysis dropped 450 to 700 nucleotide sequences that were highly shared and had low generation probability. For each public chain, a later analysis derived a clonal expansion index from normalized ranks of inferred template counts within each repertoire. In a later analysis, generation probabilities were computed with a VDJ recombination model fitted to out-of-frame rearrangements, and the resulting probabilities were checked against IGoR. In a later analysis, hypergeometric tests were used to score TCR-TCR, TCR-HLA and TCR-CMV co-occurrence, with a repertoire-size bias correction applied to TCR pairs. False discovery rates were estimated in a later analysis by permuting HLA or CMV assignments 20 times. In a later analysis, co-occurring TCRs were grouped using DBSCAN, and TCRdist sequence similarity was added for clustering within HLA-allele-positive subsets. Co-occurrence clustering excluded repertoires with fewer than 30,000 or more than 120,000 public chains, plus five with anomalous nucleotide sharing. TCRdb took this table from immuneACCESS and kept in-frame rearrangements with V and J called. Such tables lack part of the clones; where checked against another copy, unresolved V genes explain under half of the gap, and the rest is unexplained. V and J calls and clone size follow that table, whereas D and trimming were derived from the DNA. For this sample the table gives around 120,000 clones, of which 75% to 80% were detected only once. The ten largest account for 6% to 8% of the sample.

The germline V gene gives CDR1 as SGHTA and CDR2 as FQGNSA. From the cysteine up to the phenylalanine, the CDR3 has a length of 17 residues. Only CDR3 DNA remains: 51 bases, in frame from the first base. Trimming takes 3 bases from V and 1 base from J, and the germline ends sit 19 bases apart. In total, fewer than 750 healthy bone marrow donors made up the cohort. Cohort members were all nominally healthy when sampled, although unrecorded immune exposures were likely present. The donor tested CMV seronegative and was one of the 352 seronegative cohort members. A peripheral blood sample was collected from each donor, and TCR beta sequencing was performed on peripheral blood mononuclear cells. The Qiagen DNeasy Blood Extraction Kit was used to extract genomic DNA from the blood cell samples. Note on this clone: The clone's antigen remains unknown. Qualities for individual bases were not recorded, and no much larger clone is one base off.

What was sequenced was PBMCs. The chain is encoded by TRBV7-2 joined to TRBJ2-7, and perhaps TRBD2 as D gene, on 6 matching bases. The clonotype was recovered from a woman aged 40 to 50 in good health and CMV-seronegative. The encoded CDR3 is CASSLLTGGRKSYEQYF. In nucleotides, the sequence is TGTGCCAGCAGCTTGCTGACCGGGGGTAGAAAATCCTACGAGCAGTACTTC.